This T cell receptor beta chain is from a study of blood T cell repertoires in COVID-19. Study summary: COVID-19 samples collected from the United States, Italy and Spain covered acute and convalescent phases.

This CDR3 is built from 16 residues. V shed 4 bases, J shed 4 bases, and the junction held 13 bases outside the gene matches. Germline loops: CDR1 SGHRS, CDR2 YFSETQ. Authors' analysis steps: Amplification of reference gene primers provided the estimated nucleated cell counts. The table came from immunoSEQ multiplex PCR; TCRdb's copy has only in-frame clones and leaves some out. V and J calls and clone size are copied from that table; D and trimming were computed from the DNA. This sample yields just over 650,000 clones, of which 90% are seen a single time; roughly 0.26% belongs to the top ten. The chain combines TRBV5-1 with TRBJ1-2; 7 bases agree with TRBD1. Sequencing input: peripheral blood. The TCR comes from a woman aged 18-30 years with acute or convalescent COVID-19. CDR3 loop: CASSIGTASGVYGYTF. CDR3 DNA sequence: TGCGCCAGCAGCATAGGGACAGCCTCAGGCGTCTATGGCTACACCTTC.